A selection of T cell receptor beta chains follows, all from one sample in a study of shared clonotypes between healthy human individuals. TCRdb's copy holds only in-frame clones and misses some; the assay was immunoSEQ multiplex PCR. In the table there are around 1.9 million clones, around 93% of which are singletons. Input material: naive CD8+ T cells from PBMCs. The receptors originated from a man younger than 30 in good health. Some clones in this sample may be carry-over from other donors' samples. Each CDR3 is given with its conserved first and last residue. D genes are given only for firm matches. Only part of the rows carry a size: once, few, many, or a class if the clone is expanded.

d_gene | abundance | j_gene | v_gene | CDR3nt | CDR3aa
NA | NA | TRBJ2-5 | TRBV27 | TGTGCCAGCAGTTCTCTCACCCAAGAGACCCAGTACTTC | CASSSLTQETQYF
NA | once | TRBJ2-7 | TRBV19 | TGTGCCAGTAGTATAGAATCCGGAATCTCCTACGAGCAGTACTTC | CASSIESGISYEQYF
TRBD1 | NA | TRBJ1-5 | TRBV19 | TGTGCCAGTAGCCAAACGGACAGGGTGAAAATCAATCAGCCCCAGCATTTT | CASSQTDRVKINQPQHF
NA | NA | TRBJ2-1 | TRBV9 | TGTGCCAGCAGCGAGGGCGGAGGGGCCTACAATGAGCAGTTCTTC | CASSEGGGAYNEQFF
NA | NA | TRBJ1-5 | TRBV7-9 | TGTGCCAGCAGCTTAGGGTTGGGCAGGAATCAGCCCCAGCATTTT | CASSLGLGRNQPQHF
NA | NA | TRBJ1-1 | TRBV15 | TGTGCCACCAGCAGTCACGGGAACACTGAAGCTTTCTTT | CATSSHGNTEAFF
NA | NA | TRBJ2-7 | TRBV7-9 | TGTGCCAGCAGCTCCCCTACCCACGGGGAATCCTACGAGCAGTACTTC | CASSSPTHGESYEQYF
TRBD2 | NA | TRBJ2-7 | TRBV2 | TGTGCCAACCTGGGAGCTGAAGCGGGGTTTTCCTACGAGCAGTACTTC | CANLGAEAGFSYEQYF
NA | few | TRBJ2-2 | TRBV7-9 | TGTGCCAGCAGCCCCCTGGGGCCCGGGGAGCTGTTTTTT | CASSPLGPGELFF
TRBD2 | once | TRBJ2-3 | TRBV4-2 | TGTGCCAGCAGCCGGACTATTACTGTGGGAGGGCCAATGGATACGCAGTATTTT | CASSRTITVGGPMDTQYF
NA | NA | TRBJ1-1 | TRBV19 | TGTGCCAGTAGGCGGGGGCCTGGCACTGAAGCTTTCTTT | CASRRGPGTEAFF
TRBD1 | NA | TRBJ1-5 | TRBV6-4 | TGTGCCAGCAGTGACTCGACAGGGGGCGAGTATCAGCCCCAGCATTTT | CASSDSTGGEYQPQHF
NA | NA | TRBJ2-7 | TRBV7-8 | TGTGCCAGCACCTTGAGGCCGGGACTCGCTCCCCTCGAGCAGTACTTC | CASTLRPGLAPLEQYF
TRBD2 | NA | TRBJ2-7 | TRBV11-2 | TGTGCCAGCAGCTTAGGGACTAGCTCGGAGCAGTACTTC | CASSLGTSSEQYF
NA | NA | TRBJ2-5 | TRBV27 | TGTGCCAGCAGTTTGCGGTTCGGAGCACAAGAGACCCAGTACTTC | CASSLRFGAQETQYF